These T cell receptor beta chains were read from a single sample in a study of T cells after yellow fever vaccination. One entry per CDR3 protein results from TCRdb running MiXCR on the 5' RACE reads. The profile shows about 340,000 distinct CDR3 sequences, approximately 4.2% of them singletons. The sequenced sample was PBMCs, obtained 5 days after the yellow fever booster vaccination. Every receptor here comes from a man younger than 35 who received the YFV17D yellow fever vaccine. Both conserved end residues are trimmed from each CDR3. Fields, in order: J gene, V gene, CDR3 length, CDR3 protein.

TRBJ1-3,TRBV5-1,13,ASSLEAISGNTIY
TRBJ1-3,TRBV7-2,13,ASSLDHSTGNTIY
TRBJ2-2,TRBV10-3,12,AIKPSWDTGELF
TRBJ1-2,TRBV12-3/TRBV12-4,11,ASSSMAGHGYT
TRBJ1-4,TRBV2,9,ASSEGEKLF
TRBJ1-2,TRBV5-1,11,ASSTEGWNGYT
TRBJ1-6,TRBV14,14,ASSQVRARGWSPLH
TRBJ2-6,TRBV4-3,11,ASSGTGANVLT
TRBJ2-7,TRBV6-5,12,ASSYTGMVYEQY
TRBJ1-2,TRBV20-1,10,SLLGGGYGYT
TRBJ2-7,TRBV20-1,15,SARDPIGARPPYEQY
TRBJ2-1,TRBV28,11,ASSFYSYNEQF
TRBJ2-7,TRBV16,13,ASSQYGRGGVEQY
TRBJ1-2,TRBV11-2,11,ASSSLIPGSHT
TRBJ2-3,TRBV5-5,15,ASSPNFGRGVTDTQY
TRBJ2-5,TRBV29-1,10,SVDRDQETQY
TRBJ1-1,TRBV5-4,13,ASSSAGQFDTEAF
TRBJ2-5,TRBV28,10,ASGLGGETQY
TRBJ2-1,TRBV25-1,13,ASSATSGSYNEQF
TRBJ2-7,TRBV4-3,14,ASSQYRTSGVDEQY
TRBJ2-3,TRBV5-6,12,ASSPIAGRDTQY
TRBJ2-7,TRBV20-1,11,SARGQDSYEQY
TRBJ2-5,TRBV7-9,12,ASSPMTGQETQY
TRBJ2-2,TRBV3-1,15,ASSPGLAGYWPGELF
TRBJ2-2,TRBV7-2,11,ASSWTYTGELF
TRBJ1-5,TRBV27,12,ASSSGTQNQPQH
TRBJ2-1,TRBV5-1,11,ASSEPVINEQF
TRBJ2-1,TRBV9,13,ASSVGLAGGSEQF
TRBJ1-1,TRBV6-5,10,ASSRSVTEAF
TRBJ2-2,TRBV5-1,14,ASSFRSGGTTGELF
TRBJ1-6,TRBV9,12,ASSSGPARSPLH
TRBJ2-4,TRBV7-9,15,ASSLVDRSLAKNIQY
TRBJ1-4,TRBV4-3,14,ASSAMTGWSNEKLF
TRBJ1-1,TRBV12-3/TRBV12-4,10,ASSTGVGLAF
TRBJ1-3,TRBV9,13,ASSVSGYSGNTIY
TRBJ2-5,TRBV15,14,ATSRVGQGAGETQY
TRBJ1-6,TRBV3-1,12,ASSQWGSNSPLH
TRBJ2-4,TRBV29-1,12,SVETGEVENIQY
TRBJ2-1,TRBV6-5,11,ASSLTRLAGQF
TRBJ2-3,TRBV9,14,ASSTPPVEPTDTQY
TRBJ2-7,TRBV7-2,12,ASNTGRGGNEQY
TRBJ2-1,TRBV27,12,ASSAGTAYNEQF
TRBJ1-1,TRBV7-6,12,ASSLARVGARAF
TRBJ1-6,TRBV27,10,ASRIQDSPLH
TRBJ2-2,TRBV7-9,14,ASSPPSGLNTGELF
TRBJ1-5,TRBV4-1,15,ASSQTEHLPGRQPQH
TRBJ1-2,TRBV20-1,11,SASAGGDYGYT
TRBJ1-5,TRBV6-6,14,ASSPLDGGSNQPQH
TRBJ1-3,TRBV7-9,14,ASSLGTGGSGNTIY
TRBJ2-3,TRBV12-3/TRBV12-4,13,ASGLPGPLPDTQY
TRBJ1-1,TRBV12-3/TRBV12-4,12,ASSLGQSSTEAF
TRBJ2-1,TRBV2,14,ASSAQGLAGYNEQF